The 27 T cell receptor beta chains given below trace back to one sample, sequenced in a study of T cells in Graves' hyperthyroidism and ophthalmopathy. The CDR3 regions of TCR beta were amplified from RNA transcripts. The HTBI set primed first-round TCR CDR3 RT-PCR. In TCRdb, the multiplex PCR reads were re-called with MiXCR into one record per CDR3 protein. This table has around 300,000 distinct CDR3 sequences, about 13% appearing once. What was sequenced was blood. The receptors shown here come from a woman in her thirties or forties with Graves' ophthalmopathy.

This clonotype showed up just a few times. The rearrangement links TRBV5-1 to TRBJ1-2; unclear D gene. Germline V gene sequence: CDR1 SGHRS, CDR2 YFSETQ. Trimming cost V 4 bases and J 7 bases, with 20 bases left between them. The CDR3 covers 15 residues. The CDR3 reads CASSLGGRTMGGYTF. Here the CDR3 DNA reads TGCGCCAGCAGCCTAGGAGGTAGGACCATGGGTGGCTACACCTTC.

At least ten counts were recorded for this clonotype. The chain carries TRBV12-3 or TRBV12-4 and TRBJ1-6, with 8 bases lining up with TRBD1. The ends lost 7 bases at V and 7 bases at J; junction bases unmatched: 9. CDR3 size: 15 residues. This CDR3 is CASTQQGEANSPLHF. DNA of the CDR3: TGTGCCAGCACCCAACAGGGGGAAGCGAATTCACCCCTCCACTTT.

This chain joins TRBV5-1 and TRBJ2-3, with 7 positions matching TRBD1. CDR3 length: 15 residues. Germline V gene sequence: CDR1 SGHRS, CDR2 YFSETQ. With V trimmed by 4 bases and J by 2 bases, 7 bases remained unmatched. The chain's CDR3 is CASSPRQGLTDTQYF. The CDR3 DNA is TGCGCCAGCAGCCCCCGACAGGGCCTCACAGATACGCAGTATTTT.

This rearrangement joins TRBV20-1 to TRBJ2-7; maybe TRBD1 (6 bases). The CDR3 runs to 12 residues. The V end lost 3 bases, the J end lost 2 bases, and 8 bases lay between the germline ends. Germline V gene lookup returns CDR1 DFQATT and CDR2 SNEGSKA (reference sequence). CDR3 loop: CSASQGTYEQYF. The CDR3 DNA sequence: TGCAGTGCTAGCCAGGGGACCTACGAGCAGTACTTC.

This clonotype was found many times. Mismatch with germline at one junction end may stem from a read error. The chain couples TRBV29-1 to TRBJ1-1; D not resolved. CDR3 length: 11 amino acids. CDR1 is SQVTM, CDR2 ANQGSEA, per germline. The CDR3 loop is CSGERNTEAFF. In DNA form, the CDR3 reads TGCAGCGGTGAAAGGAACACTGAAGCTTTCTTT. Full variable domain (remainder filled in from reference TRBV29-1 and TRBJ1-1): SAVISQKPSRDICQRGTSLTIQCQVDSQVTMMFWYRQQPGQSLTLIATANQGSEATYESGFVIDKFPISRPNLTFSTLTVSNMSPEDSSIYLCSGERNTEAFFGQGTRLTVV.

This chain links TRBV30 with TRBJ2-2, with D unresolved. Between the trimmed V and J ends, which lost 4 bases and 4 bases, there was a span of 13 bases. Germline V gene lookup returns CDR1 GTSNPN and CDR2 SVGIG (reference sequence). The CDR3 has 14 residues. In DNA form, the CDR3 reads TGTGCCTGGAAGTTTCAAATCTTCACCGGGGAGCTGTTTTTT. As protein: CAWKFQIFTGELFF.

The sample holds a few counts of this clonotype. V usage is TRBV15 and J usage is TRBJ2-2; D is possibly TRBD2 (6 bases). Trimming pared 2 bases from V and 7 bases from J, leaving 11 bases between. The CDR3 runs to 14 residues. CDR1 and CDR2 from the germline V gene are LNHNV and YYDKDF (reference sequence). The CDR3 spells CATSRRGRSGELFF. The CDR3, as DNA: TGTGCCACCAGCAGACGGGGGAGAAGCGGGGAGCTGTTTTTT.

This clonotype was found many times. V usage is TRBV3-1 and J usage is TRBJ2-5; 7 bases are a match to TRBD1. The CDR3 is 14 residues long. The junction had 9 bases not matched to a gene; V was cut back by 4 bases and J by 7 bases. Germline-derived CDR1 and CDR2 are LGHDT and YNNKEL (reference sequence). CDR3 DNA sequence: TGTGCCAGCAGCCCCCAGACAGGGAGAGGGACCCAGTACTTC. This codes for CASSPQTGRGTQYF.

This clonotype was found a few times. V gene TRBV2 combines with J gene TRBJ2-1; no reliable D call. Deletions cut 6 bases from V and 9 bases from J, with 9 bases between. The CDR3 is 11 amino acids. Looked up from germline, CDR1 is SNHLY and CDR2 is FYNNEI. The CDR3 reads CASRLVAEQFF. The CDR3 DNA follows: TGTGCCAGCAGGCTAGTTGCTGAGCAGTTCTTC.

Only a few counts were recorded for this clonotype. The genes are TRBV6-5 and TRBJ1-4; no firm D call. The CDR3 is 14 amino acids. Germline lookup yields CDR1 MNHEY and CDR2 SVGAGI. V was trimmed by 0 bases and J by 11 bases, leaving 13 bases between them. The CDR3 DNA follows: TGTGCCAGCAGTTACTCGAGTTCCCGAACGAAACTGTTTTTT. It encodes CASSYSSSRTKLFF.

This clonotype was seen a handful of times. This sequence joins TRBV27 and TRBJ2-7; TRBD1 might be the D (6 bases). Germline V lookup: CDR1 MNHEY, CDR2 SMNVEV (reference sequence). Deletions cut 6 bases from V and 5 bases from J, with 14 bases between. The CDR3 covers 13 residues. The CDR3 nucleotides read TGTGCCAGCAGCACATACAGGGCCAACGAGCAGTACTTC. This translates into CASSTYRANEQYF.

This clonotype has only one observation. The chain combines TRBV28 with TRBJ1-6; D ambiguous. V shed 6 bases and J shed 5 bases, with 5 bases lying between them. The CDR3 is 12 amino acids. Germline assignment: CDR1 MDHEN and CDR2 SYDVKM. The CDR3, as DNA: TGTGCCAGCAGCGGGGATAATTCACCCCTCCACTTT. Its translation is CASSGDNSPLHF.

The CDR3 DNA reads as TGTACCACCCTGGGGGTGGCAGGTGAAAAACTGTTTTTT. This gives the protein CTTLGVAGEKLFF. This sequence joins TRBV19 and TRBJ1-4; D is perhaps TRBD1 (5 bases). The CDR3 has 13 amino acids. The germline CDR1 and CDR2 sequences are LNHDA and SQIVND (reference sequence).

This clonotype was detected many times. This chain joins TRBV6-1 and TRBJ1-2; D may be TRBD1 (6 bases). V gave up 6 bases and J gave up 1 base, with 15 bases separating them. The length of the CDR3 is 15 residues. Germline CDR1 is MNHNS and CDR2 is SASEGT. In DNA form, the CDR3 reads TGTGCCAGCAGCGCGGGGGGGGGCTTTAACTATGGCTACACCTTC. Translating gives CASSAGGGFNYGYTF.

The chain links TRBV7-2 to TRBJ2-7, with TRBD2 identical over 7 bases. Germline V gives CDR1 SGHTA, CDR2 FQGNSA. Germline trimming cut 1 base from V and 7 bases from J; bases unmatched to any gene: 4. The CDR3 is made up of 13 amino acids. The CDR3 DNA follows: TGTGCCAGCAGCTTAGATTCAGCGGGGGAGCAGTACTTC. Amino acids: CASSLDSAGEQYF.

Only a few counts were recorded for this clonotype. The chain joins TRBV18 to TRBJ1-1; D uncertain. Germline V gene lookup returns CDR1 KGHSH and CDR2 LQKENI. V gave up 7 bases and J gave up 1 base, with 16 bases separating them. The CDR3 totals 15 residues. CDR3 DNA sequence: TGTGCCAGCTACCCAGCCGTTGGACGGAACACTGAAGCTTTCTTT. Its protein is CASYPAVGRNTEAFF.

The chain uses TRBV5-6 and TRBJ1-1; 7 bases line up with TRBD1. Germline CDR1 is SGHDT and CDR2 is YYEEEE. The CDR3 extends over 14 amino acids. The V segment lost 4 bases and the J segment 0 bases; nucleotides outside the gene matches: 3. The CDR3 nucleotides read TGTGCCAGCAGCCTGACAGGGCTGAACACTGAAGCTTTCTTT. Protein product: CASSLTGLNTEAFF.

The rearrangement uses TRBV28 and TRBJ2-1, with TRBD2 matching 14 bases. CDR1 and CDR2 (germline): MDHEN, SYDVKM. The CDR3 has 15 amino acids. V dropped 6 bases and J dropped 15; count of bases not matched to a gene: 13. CDR3 amino acids: CASRDRGLAGAGGFF. The CDR3, as DNA: TGTGCCAGCAGGGACCGGGGACTAGCGGGAGCTGGGGGGTTCTTC.

There are many counts of this clonotype. The J gene is TRBJ2-1, the V gene TRBV5-6; D not resolved. The CDR3 extends over 14 amino acids. The V gene's germline CDR1 is SGHDT and CDR2 YYEEEE. V lost 2 bases to trimming and J lost 5 bases, with 11 bases between them. This CDR3 is CASSFLAVDNEQFF. In DNA, the CDR3 is TGTGCCAGCAGCTTTCTCGCAGTAGACAATGAGCAGTTCTTC.

This clonotype was seen at least ten times. The chain couples TRBV15 to TRBJ1-6; D gene ambiguous. Between the trimmed V and J ends, which lost 0 bases and 0 bases, there was a span of 9 bases. The CDR3 is made up of 17 amino acids. Germline V gene data show CDR1 as LNHNV and CDR2 as YYDKDF (reference sequence). CDR3 in amino acids: CATSREGGSSYNSPLHF. CDR3 DNA sequence: TGTGCCACCAGCAGAGAGGGCGGGAGCTCCTATAATTCACCCCTCCACTTT.

In this sample, this clonotype turned up many times. This chain connects TRBV24-1 to TRBJ2-6; TRBD1 matches 9 bases. With 9 bases clipped from V and 0 bases from J, the junction kept 8 bases outside the gene matches. CDR3 size: 17 residues. Germline V CDR1 and CDR2: KGHDR, SFDVKD. The chain's CDR3 is CATGSGQGFSGANVLTF. The CDR3 DNA sequence: TGTGCCACCGGGTCGGGACAGGGTTTCTCTGGGGCCAACGTCCTGACTTTC.

This clonotype was detected ten times or more. V is TRBV27 and J is TRBJ2-2, with 12 bases identical to TRBD1. The CDR3 contains 15 residues. V dropped 3 bases and J dropped 7; count of bases not matched to a gene: 3. The germline V gene encodes CDR1 MNHEY and CDR2 SMNVEV (reference sequence). The CDR3, as DNA: TGTGCCAGCAGTTTGGGACAGGGGGCAAACGGGGAGCTGTTTTTT. It encodes CASSLGQGANGELFF.

J is TRBJ1-3 and V is TRBV7-8; TRBD1 might be the D (6 bases). V lost 4 bases to trimming and J lost 0 bases, with 16 bases between them. This CDR3 has 17 amino acids. Germline V gene sequence: CDR1 SGHVS, CDR2 FQNEAQ. The DNA for the CDR3 is TGTGCCAGCAGCTCCAACAGGGATGTACTCTCTGGAAACACCATATATTTT. This gives the protein CASSSNRDVLSGNTIYF.

This clonotype has just a few counts. The V and J genes are TRBV18 and TRBJ2-1; D unresolved. Trimming left V 2 bases short and J 0 bases short, with 14 bases between. The CDR3 covers 17 residues. CDR1 and CDR2 from the germline V gene are KGHSH and LQKENI. CDR3 sequence (DNA): TGTGCCAGCTCACCAGCTAGTAGAGACCTCTCCTACAATGAGCAGTTCTTC. Translated: CASSPASRDLSYNEQFF.

This clonotype was seen a single time. The chain carries TRBV10-2 and TRBJ2-7, with a possible D match to TRBD2 (7 bases). The CDR3 covers 16 residues. The V and J ends lost 5 bases and 3 bases respectively, with 20 bases between them. Germline CDR1 reads WSHSY; CDR2 reads SAAADI. The CDR3, as DNA: TGCGCCAGCAGTATTGGTACAGGGACTACAAGCTACGAGCAGTACTTC. Protein product: CASSIGTGTTSYEQYF.

Concerning this clonotype itself: A read error is possible here, since a much larger clone lies one base away. This chain connects TRBV11-1 to TRBJ2-7; 9 positions agree with TRBD2. CDR1 is SGHAT and CDR2 is FQDESV in the germline V gene (reference sequence). The CDR3 length is 15 residues. V shed 5 bases and J 3 bases; nucleotides not matched to a gene: 8. The DNA for the CDR3 is TGTGCCAGCAGCCCTAGCGGGGCCTCGGGCTACGAGCAGTACTTC. It is translated as CASSPSGASGYEQYF.

V usage is TRBV27 and J usage is TRBJ2-3, with unresolved D. Germline lookup yields CDR1 MNHEY and CDR2 SMNVEV (reference sequence). Trimming pared 1 base from V and 6 bases from J, leaving 8 bases between. The CDR3 covers 13 residues. The CDR3: CASSLWSGDTQYF. The CDR3 DNA reads TGTGCCAGCAGTTTATGGTCCGGGGATACGCAGTATTTT.